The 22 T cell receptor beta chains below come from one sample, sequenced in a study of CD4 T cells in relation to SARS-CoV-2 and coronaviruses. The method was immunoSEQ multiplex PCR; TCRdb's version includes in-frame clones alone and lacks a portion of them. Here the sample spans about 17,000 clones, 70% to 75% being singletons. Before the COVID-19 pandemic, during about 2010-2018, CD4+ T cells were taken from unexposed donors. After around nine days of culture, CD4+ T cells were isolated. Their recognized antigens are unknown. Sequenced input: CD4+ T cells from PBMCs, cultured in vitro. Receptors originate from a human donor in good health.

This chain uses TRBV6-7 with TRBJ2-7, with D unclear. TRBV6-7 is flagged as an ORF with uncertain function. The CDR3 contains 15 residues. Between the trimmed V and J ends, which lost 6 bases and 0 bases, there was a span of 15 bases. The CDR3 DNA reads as TGTGCCAGCAGACGACCATTATTGTTCTCCTACGAGCAGTACTTC. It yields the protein CASRRPLLFSYEQYF.

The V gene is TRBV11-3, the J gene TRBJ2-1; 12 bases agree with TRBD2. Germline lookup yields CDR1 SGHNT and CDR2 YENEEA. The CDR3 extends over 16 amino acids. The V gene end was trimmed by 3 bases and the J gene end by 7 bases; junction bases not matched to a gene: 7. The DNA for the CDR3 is TGTGCCAGCAGCTTTACACTAGCGGGAGGTCGTAATGAGCAGTTCTTC. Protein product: CASSFTLAGGRNEQFF.

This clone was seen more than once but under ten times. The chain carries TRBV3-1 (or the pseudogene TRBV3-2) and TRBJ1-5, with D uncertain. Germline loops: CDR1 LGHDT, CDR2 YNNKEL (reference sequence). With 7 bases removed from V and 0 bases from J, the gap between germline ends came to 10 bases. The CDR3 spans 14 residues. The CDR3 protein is CASTRGYSNQPQHF. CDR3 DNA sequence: TGTGCCAGCACTCGTGGTTATAGCAATCAGCCCCAGCATTTT.

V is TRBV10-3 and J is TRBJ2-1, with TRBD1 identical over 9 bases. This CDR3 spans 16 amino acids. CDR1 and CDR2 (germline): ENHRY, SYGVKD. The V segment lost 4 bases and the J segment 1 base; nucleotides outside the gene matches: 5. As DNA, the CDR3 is TGTGCCATCAGTGGACAGGGGGGCAATTCCTACAATGAGCAGTTCTTC. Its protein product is CAISGQGGNSYNEQFF.

The CDR3 protein is CASSSRSYEQYF. CDR3 nucleotides: TGTGCCAGCAGTTCCCGGAGTTACGAGCAGTACTTC. V and J are TRBV6-6 and TRBJ2-7; D ambiguous. The CDR3 is 12 residues long. Trimming took 4 bases from V and 4 from J, leaving 8 bases between them. Germline V CDR1 and CDR2: MNHNY, SVGAGI (reference sequence).

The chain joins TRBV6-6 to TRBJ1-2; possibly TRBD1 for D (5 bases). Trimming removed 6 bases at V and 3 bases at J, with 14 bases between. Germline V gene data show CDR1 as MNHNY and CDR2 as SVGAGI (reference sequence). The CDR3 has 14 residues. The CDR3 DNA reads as TGTGCCAGCAGCCGTACGGGGCTAGACTATGGCTACACCTTC. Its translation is CASSRTGLDYGYTF.

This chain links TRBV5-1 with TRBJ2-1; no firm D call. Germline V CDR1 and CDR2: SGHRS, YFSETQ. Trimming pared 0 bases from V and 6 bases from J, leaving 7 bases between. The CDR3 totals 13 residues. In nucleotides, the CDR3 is TGCGCCAGCAGCTTGGATGTGGGCAATGAGCAGTTCTTC. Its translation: CASSLDVGNEQFF.

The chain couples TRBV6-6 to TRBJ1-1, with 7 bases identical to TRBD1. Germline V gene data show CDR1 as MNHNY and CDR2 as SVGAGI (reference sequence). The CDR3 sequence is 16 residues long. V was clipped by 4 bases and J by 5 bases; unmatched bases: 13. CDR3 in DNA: TGTGCCAGCAGTTCCCCCAGAGGGGGCGGAAGGACTGAAGCTTTCTTT. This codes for CASSSPRGGGRTEAFF.

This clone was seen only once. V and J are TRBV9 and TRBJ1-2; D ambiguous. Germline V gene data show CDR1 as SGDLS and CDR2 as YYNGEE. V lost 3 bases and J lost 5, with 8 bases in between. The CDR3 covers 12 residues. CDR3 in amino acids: CASSARPYGYTF. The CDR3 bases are TGTGCCAGCAGCGCAAGACCATATGGCTACACCTTC.

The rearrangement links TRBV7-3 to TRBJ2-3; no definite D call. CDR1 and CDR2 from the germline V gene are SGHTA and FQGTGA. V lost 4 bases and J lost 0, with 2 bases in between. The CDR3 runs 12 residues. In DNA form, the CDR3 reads TGTGCCAGCAGCTCTAGCACAGATACGCAGTATTTT. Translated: CASSSSTDTQYF.

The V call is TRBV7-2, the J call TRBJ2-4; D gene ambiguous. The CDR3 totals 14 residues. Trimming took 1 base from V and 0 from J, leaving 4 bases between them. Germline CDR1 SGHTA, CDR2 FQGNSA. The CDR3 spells CASSLVLAKNIQYF. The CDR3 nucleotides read TGTGCCAGCAGCTTAGTATTAGCCAAAAACATTCAGTACTTC.

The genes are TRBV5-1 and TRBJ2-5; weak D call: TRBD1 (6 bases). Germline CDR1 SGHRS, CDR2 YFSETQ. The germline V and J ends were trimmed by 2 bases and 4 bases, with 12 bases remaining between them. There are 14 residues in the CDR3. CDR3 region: CASSLPVGAETQYF. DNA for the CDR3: TGCGCCAGCAGCTTACCAGTGGGGGCAGAGACCCAGTACTTC. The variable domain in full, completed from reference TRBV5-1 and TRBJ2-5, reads KAGVTQTPRYLIKTRGQQVTLSCSPISGHRSVSWYQQTPGQGLQFLFEYFSETQRNKGNFPGRFSGRQFSNSRSEMNVSTLELGDSALYLCASSLPVGAETQYFGPGTRLLVL.

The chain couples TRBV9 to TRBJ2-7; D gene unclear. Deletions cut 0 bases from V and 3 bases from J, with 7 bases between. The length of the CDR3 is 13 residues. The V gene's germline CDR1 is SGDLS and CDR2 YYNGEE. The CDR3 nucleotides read TGTGCCAGCAGCGTAGATCCCAGCTACGAGCAGTACTTC. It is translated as CASSVDPSYEQYF.

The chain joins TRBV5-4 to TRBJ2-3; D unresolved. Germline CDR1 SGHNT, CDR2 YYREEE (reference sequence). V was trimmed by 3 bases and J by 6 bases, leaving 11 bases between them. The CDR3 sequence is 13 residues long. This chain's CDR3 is CASSSGPDDTQYF. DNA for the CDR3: TGTGCCAGCAGCTCCGGGCCTGATGATACGCAGTATTTT.

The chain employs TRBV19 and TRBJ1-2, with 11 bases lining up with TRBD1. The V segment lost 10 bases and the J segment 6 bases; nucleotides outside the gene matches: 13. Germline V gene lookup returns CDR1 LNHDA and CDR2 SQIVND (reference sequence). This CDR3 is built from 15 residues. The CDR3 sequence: CATNRDRGNLNGYTF. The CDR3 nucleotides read TGTGCCACCAACCGGGACAGGGGGAATTTGAATGGCTACACCTTC.

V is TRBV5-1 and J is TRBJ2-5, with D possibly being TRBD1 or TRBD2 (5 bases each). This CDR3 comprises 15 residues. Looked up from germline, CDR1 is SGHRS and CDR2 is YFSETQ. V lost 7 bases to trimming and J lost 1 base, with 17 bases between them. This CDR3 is CASGRRTGPQETQYF. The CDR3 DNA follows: TGCGCCAGCGGGCGACGTACGGGACCCCAAGAGACCCAGTACTTC.

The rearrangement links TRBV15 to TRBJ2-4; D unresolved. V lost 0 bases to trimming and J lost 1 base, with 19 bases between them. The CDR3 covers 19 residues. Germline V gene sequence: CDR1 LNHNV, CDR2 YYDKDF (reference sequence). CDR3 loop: CATSRDLGSSLGAKNIQYF. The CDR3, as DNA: TGTGCCACCAGCAGAGATCTTGGTAGCTCCTTAGGGGCCAAAAACATTCAGTACTTC.

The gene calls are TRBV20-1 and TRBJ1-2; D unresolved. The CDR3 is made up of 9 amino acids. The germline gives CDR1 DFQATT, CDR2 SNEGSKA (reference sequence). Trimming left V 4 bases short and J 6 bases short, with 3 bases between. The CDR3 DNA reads TGCAGTGCTACGGATGGCTACACCTTC. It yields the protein CSATDGYTF.

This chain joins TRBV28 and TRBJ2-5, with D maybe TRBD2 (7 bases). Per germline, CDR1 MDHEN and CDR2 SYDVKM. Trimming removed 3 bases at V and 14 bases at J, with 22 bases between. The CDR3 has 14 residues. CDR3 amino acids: CASSLGGGGPSAYF. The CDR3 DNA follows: TGTGCCAGCAGTTTGGGGGGCGGGGGCCCCTCGGCATACTTC.

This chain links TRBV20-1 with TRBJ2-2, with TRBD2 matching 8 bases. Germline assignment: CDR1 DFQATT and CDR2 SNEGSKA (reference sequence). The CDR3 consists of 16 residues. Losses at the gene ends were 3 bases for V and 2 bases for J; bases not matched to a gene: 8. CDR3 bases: TGCAGTGCTAGTGATTATAGCGGGACCAACACCGGGGAGCTGTTTTTT. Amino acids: CSASDYSGTNTGELFF.

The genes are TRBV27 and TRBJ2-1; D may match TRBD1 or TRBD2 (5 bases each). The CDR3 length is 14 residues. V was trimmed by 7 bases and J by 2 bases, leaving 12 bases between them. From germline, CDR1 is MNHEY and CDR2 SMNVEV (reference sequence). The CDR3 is CASIRGSPYNEQFF. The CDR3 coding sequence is TGTGCCAGCATACGGGGCTCCCCCTACAATGAGCAGTTCTTC.

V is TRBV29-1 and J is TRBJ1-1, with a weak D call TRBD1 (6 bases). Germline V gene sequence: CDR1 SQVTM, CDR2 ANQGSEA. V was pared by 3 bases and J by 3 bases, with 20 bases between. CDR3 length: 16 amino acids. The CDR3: CSVDVTGHLLYTEAFF. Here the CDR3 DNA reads TGCAGCGTTGATGTGACAGGTCACCTCCTTTACACTGAAGCTTTCTTT.